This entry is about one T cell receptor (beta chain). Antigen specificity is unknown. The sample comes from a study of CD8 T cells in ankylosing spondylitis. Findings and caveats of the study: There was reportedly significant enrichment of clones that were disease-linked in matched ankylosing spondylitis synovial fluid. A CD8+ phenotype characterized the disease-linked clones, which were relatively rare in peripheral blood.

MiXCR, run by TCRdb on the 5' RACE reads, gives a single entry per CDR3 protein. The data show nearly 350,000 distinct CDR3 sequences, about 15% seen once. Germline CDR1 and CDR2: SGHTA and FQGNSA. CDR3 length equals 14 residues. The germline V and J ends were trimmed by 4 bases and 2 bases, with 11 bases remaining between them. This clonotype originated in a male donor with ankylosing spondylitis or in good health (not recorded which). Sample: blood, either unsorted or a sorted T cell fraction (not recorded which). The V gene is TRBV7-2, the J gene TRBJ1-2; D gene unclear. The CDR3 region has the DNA TGTGCCAGCAGCTCGGGGAAGGGAAACTATGGCTACACCTTC. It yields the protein CASSSGKGNYGYTF. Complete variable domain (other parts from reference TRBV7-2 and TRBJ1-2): GAGVSQSPSNKVTEKGKDVELRCDPISGHTALYWYRQSLGQGLEFLIYFQGNSAPDKSGLPSDRFSAERTGGSVSTLTIQRTQQEDSAVYLCASSSGKGNYGYTFGSGTRLTVV.